The clone carrying this T cell receptor beta chain is a singleton in its sample. In Seattle, patients joined the study during active infection and were tracked longitudinally. This sample stems from a study of blood T cell repertoires in COVID-19. For the study at large: Researchers got acute and convalescent COVID-19 samples from the United States, Italy and Spain.

How the authors handled the data: Estimated nucleated cell counts came from reference gene primer amplification. Clones were read by immunoSEQ multiplex PCR, and TCRdb kept only the in-frame ones, dropping some. V and J calls and clone size are given by that table; D and trimming were obtained from the DNA. This sample carries about 68,000 clones, 75% to 95% of them seen once, and the ten largest clones take around 7%. CDR3 size: 15 residues. Germline values: CDR1 LNHDA, CDR2 SQIVND (reference sequence). The V segment lost 9 bases and the J segment 2 bases; nucleotides outside the gene matches: 5. The J gene is TRBJ2-2, the V gene TRBV19; 11 bases align to TRBD1. The material sequenced was peripheral blood. The origin of this receptor is a man aged 35 to 55 with COVID-19, enrolled during active disease. DNA of the CDR3: TGTGCCAGCGGAGGGACAGGGGGTAACACCGGGGAGCTGTTTTTT. This sequence encodes CASGGTGGNTGELFF.